What follows are 19 T cell receptor beta chains derived from one specimen sequenced in a study of cytomegalovirus exposure and HLA in healthy donors. The study ran its PCR with 60 Vbeta and 13 Jbeta primers. The protocol was immunoSEQ multiplex PCR, while the TCRdb copy is restricted to in-frame clones and leaves out a portion. There are a few hundred thousand clones in the sample; 82% occur only once, and roughly 0.58% lies in the top ten. Material for sequencing was PBMCs. These receptors came from a woman aged 40 to 50 in good health and CMV-seronegative.

The V gene is TRBV7-2, the J gene TRBJ2-3, with 10 bases aligning to TRBD2. Germline-derived CDR1 and CDR2 are SGHTA and FQGNSA. V shed 5 bases and J 6 bases; nucleotides not matched to a gene: 5. The CDR3 extends over 14 amino acids. The CDR3, as DNA: TGTGCCAGCAGCAAAGGGACTAGCGCCGATACGCAGTATTTT. Its translation is CASSKGTSADTQYF.

This clone occurred a few times. The V gene is TRBV27, the J gene TRBJ2-7, with 7 bases that match TRBD1. Germline V gives CDR1 MNHEY, CDR2 SMNVEV (reference sequence). J lost 5 bases, V lost 3 bases, and 7 bases had no gene match. The CDR3 sequence is 14 residues long. The CDR3 protein is CASSLGQPKDEQYF. The CDR3 DNA is TGTGCCAGCAGTTTGGGACAGCCTAAGGACGAGCAGTACTTC.

The chain links TRBV7-3 to TRBJ2-3, with unresolved D. The CDR3 totals 14 residues. CDR1 SGHTA and CDR2 FQGTGA come from the germline V gene. The V end was cut by 1 base, the J end by 0 bases, with 5 bases between. The CDR3 DNA reads as TGTGCCAGCAGCTTAAGTCCTAGCACAGATACGCAGTATTTT. Its protein is CASSLSPSTDTQYF.

The table lists this clone with a few counts. The gene calls are TRBV6-1 and TRBJ1-5; D not certain. The CDR3 spans 14 residues. Germline V gives CDR1 MNHNS, CDR2 SASEGT. V was cut by 11 bases and J by 0 bases, with 14 bases left in between. The CDR3 region has the DNA TGTGCCGTTGGAGATACGTATAGCAATCAGCCCCAGCATTTT. It specifies CAVGDTYSNQPQHF.

The chain combines TRBV2 with TRBJ2-5; D is possibly TRBD2 (6 bases). CDR3 size: 12 residues. Germline V gives CDR1 SNHLY, CDR2 FYNNEI. Trimming took 4 bases from V and 3 from J, leaving 6 bases between them. CDR3 protein: CASSGGEETQYF. The CDR3 DNA is TGTGCCAGCAGTGGGGGGGAAGAGACCCAGTACTTC.

The chain has TRBV7-9 and TRBJ1-6, with D possibly being TRBD1 (5 bases). Looked up from germline, CDR1 is SEHNR and CDR2 is FQNEAQ (reference sequence). V was cut by 1 base and J by 0 bases, with 10 bases left in between. This CDR3 has 17 residues. The CDR3 coding sequence is TGTGCCAGCAGCTTAGATCCAGGGAACTCCTATAATTCACCCCTCCACTTT. Amino acid sequence: CASSLDPGNSYNSPLHF.

The chain has TRBV29-1 and TRBJ2-7; TRBD2 matches 7 bases. V lost 4 bases and J lost 7; bases outside the gene matches: 7. Germline-derived CDR1 and CDR2 are SQVTM and ANQGSEA. The CDR3 runs to 12 residues. The CDR3 sequence: CSVVKWEGEQYF. The CDR3 DNA follows: TGCAGCGTTGTTAAATGGGAGGGAGAGCAGTACTTC.

The chain carries TRBV18 and TRBJ1-2; 10 bases map to TRBD1. Per germline, CDR1 KGHSH and CDR2 LQKENI. V shed 3 bases, J shed 6 bases, and the junction held 10 bases outside the gene matches. There are 16 residues in the CDR3. The CDR3: CASSPPGQGEKDGYTF. DNA for the CDR3: TGTGCCAGCTCACCTCCCGGACAGGGGGAGAAAGATGGCTACACCTTC.

This chain joins TRBV30 and TRBJ2-7, with 7 bases fitting TRBD1. Germline CDR1 is GTSNPN and CDR2 is SVGIG (reference sequence). V shed 5 bases and J 3 bases; nucleotides not matched to a gene: 7. This CDR3 has 13 amino acids. As DNA, the CDR3 is TGTGCCTGGGAGCGGACAGGAATCTACGAGCAGTACTTC. Its protein product is CAWERTGIYEQYF.

The chain employs TRBV29-1 and TRBJ1-2, with a tentative D call TRBD1 (5 bases). The CDR3 contains 12 residues. V was shortened by 4 bases and J by 4 bases, with 10 bases between the two germline ends. Germline assignment: CDR1 SQVTM and CDR2 ANQGSEA. The CDR3 here is CSVVGGPYGYTF. For the CDR3, the DNA is TGCAGCGTTGTCGGGGGACCCTATGGCTACACCTTC.

The chain carries TRBV4-1 and TRBJ2-5, with 11 bases lining up with TRBD2. The length of the CDR3 is 16 residues. V was clipped by 1 base and J by 5 bases; unmatched bases: 6. Germline V gives CDR1 MGHRA, CDR2 YSYEKL. The CDR3 reads CASSQVLAGGRETQYF. The DNA of the CDR3 is TGCGCCAGCAGCCAAGTCCTAGCGGGGGGACGTGAGACCCAGTACTTC.

This rearrangement joins TRBV19 to TRBJ1-5; D perhaps matches TRBD1 (5 bases). Germline CDR1 LNHDA, CDR2 SQIVND (reference sequence). The CDR3 loop spans 14 amino acids. Trimming shortened V by 6 bases and J by 3 bases, and 12 bases separated the two germline ends. The CDR3 nucleotides are TGTGCCAGTAGCCCGGGACTCACCAATCAGCCCCAGCATTTT. It codes for CASSPGLTNQPQHF.

A few counts support this clone. The V call is TRBV6-5, the J call TRBJ1-1; D remains ambiguous. Between the trimmed V and J ends, which lost 6 bases and 6 bases, there was a span of 17 bases. CDR1 and CDR2 from the germline V gene are MNHEY and SVGAGI. This CDR3 is 14 amino acids long. The CDR3 loop is CASSPMLGVPEAFF. Written as DNA, the CDR3 is TGTGCCAGCAGCCCCATGCTCGGGGTCCCTGAAGCTTTCTTT.

The chain has TRBV7-9 and TRBJ2-2; 7 bases are a match to TRBD1. The germline V gene has CDR1 SEHNR and CDR2 FQNEAQ (reference sequence). The CDR3 loop spans 14 amino acids. V gave up 5 bases and J gave up 4 bases; unmatched junction bases: 4. CDR3 in DNA: TGTGCCAGCAGCGACAGGGATGTCACCGGGGAGCTGTTTTTT. Translated, it gives CASSDRDVTGELFF.

The chain is built from TRBV15 and TRBJ1-5, with 10 nucleotides matching TRBD1. Trimming took 5 bases from V and 7 from J; bases not matched to a gene: 5. This CDR3 has 14 residues. Germline V CDR1 and CDR2: LNHNV, YYDKDF (reference sequence). The DNA for the CDR3 is TGTGCCACCAGCGGCGGACAGGGGGGACAGCCCCAGCATTTT. Its protein is CATSGGQGGQPQHF.

The V gene is TRBV6-6, the J gene TRBJ2-5, with 7 nucleotides matching TRBD1. With 10 bases clipped from V and 2 bases from J, the junction kept 4 bases outside the gene matches. The length of the CDR3 is 12 residues. The V gene's germline CDR1 is MNHNY and CDR2 SVGAGI (reference sequence). Written as DNA, the CDR3 is TGTGCCACCCGACAGGGACAAGAGACCCAGTACTTC. Translation gives CATRQGQETQYF.

The V gene is TRBV9, the J gene TRBJ2-2; 15 bases agree with TRBD2. The germline V gene has CDR1 SGDLS and CDR2 YYNGEE. The CDR3 loop spans 17 amino acids. V trimming: 4 bases; J trimming: 6 bases; junction bases outside the gene matches: 7. The CDR3 sequence is CASSTGLAGGWSGELFF. Here the CDR3 DNA reads TGTGCCAGCAGCACGGGACTAGCGGGGGGTTGGTCCGGGGAGCTGTTTTTT. The variable domain in full, completed from reference TRBV9 and TRBJ2-2, reads DSGVTQTPKHLITATGQRVTLRCSPRSGDLSVYWYQQSLDQGLQFLIQYYNGEERAKGNILERFSAQQFPDLHSELNLSSLELGDSALYFCASSTGLAGGWSGELFFGEGSRLTVL.

The chain combines TRBV2 with TRBJ2-1; D may be TRBD1 (6 bases). CDR1 is SNHLY and CDR2 is FYNNEI in the germline V gene. Trimming pared 6 bases from V and 9 bases from J, leaving 12 bases between. The CDR3 has 12 amino acids. The CDR3 loop reads CASRGLGGEQFF. CDR3 DNA: TGTGCCAGCAGGGGGCTAGGGGGTGAGCAGTTCTTC.

The chain couples TRBV9 to TRBJ2-7, with TRBD1 matching over 9 bases. The J segment lost 4 bases and the V segment lost 4 bases, leaving 6 bases of the junction unmatched. The CDR3 runs 14 residues. Germline lookup yields CDR1 SGDLS and CDR2 YYNGEE. The DNA for the CDR3 is TGTGCCAGCAGCACGGGACAGGGATCTTACGAGCAGTACTTC. Translating it yields CASSTGQGSYEQYF.